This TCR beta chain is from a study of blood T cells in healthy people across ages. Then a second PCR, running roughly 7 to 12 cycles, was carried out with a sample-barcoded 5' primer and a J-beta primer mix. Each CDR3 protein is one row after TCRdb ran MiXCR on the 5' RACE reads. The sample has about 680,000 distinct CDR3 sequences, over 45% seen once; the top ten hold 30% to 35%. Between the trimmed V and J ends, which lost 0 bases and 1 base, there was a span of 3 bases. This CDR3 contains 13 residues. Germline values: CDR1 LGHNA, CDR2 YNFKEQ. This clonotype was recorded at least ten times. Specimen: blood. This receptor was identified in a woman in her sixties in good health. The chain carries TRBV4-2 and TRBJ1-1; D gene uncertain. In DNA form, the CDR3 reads TGTGCCAGCAGCCAAGAATGGAACACTGAAGCTTTCTTT. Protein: CASSQEWNTEAFF.